This T cell receptor (beta chain) stems from a study of blood T cell repertoires in COVID-19. Sequenced by immunoSEQ multiplex PCR; TCRdb stores in-frame clones only, minus some. In the table there are 200,000 to 250,000 clones, around nine tenths of which are singletons. Germline CDR1 and CDR2: LNHDA and SQIVND (reference sequence). The J segment lost 5 bases and the V segment lost 6 bases, leaving 9 bases of the junction unmatched. This CDR3 is 15 amino acids long. Sequencing was performed on peripheral blood. The chain employs TRBV19 and TRBJ2-1; 8 bases align to TRBD2. This TCR came from a woman aged 65 to 85 with active or convalescent COVID-19. This CDR3 reads CASRARAGGNNEQFF. DNA of the CDR3: TGTGCCAGTAGGGCTAGGGCGGGGGGAAACAATGAGCAGTTCTTC. Looking up the rest from reference TRBV19 and TRBJ2-1 gives the full variable domain: DGGITQSPKYLFRKEGQNVTLSCEQNLNHDAMYWYRQDPGQGLRLIYYSQIVNDFQKGDIAEGYSVSREKKESFPLTVTSAQKNPTAFYLCASRARAGGNNEQFFGPGTRLTVL.